This record looks at one T cell receptor (beta chain) sequence and its context. The antigen is unknown. PCR involved 60 Vbeta and 13 Jbeta primers. Sequencing was performed with immunoSEQ multiplex PCR; in TCRdb, only in-frame clones are kept and a portion is missing. The table for this sample gives some 200,000 clones. V lost 2 bases and J lost 3, with 8 bases in between. Germline CDR1 and CDR2: MDHEN and SYDVKM. The CDR3 extends over 14 amino acids. The data originate from a study of cytomegalovirus exposure and HLA in healthy donors. General study results and limits: Researchers reported in a later analysis that common viral pathogens appeared linked to several top clusters.

Material for sequencing was PBMCs. The sequence was collected from a man aged 25 to 40 in good health and CMV-seronegative. The chain recombines TRBV28 with TRBJ2-1; perhaps TRBD1 as D (5 bases). The CDR3 loop reads CASSLQGNYNEQFF. CDR3 sequence (DNA): TGTGCCAGCAGTTTACAGGGAAACTACAATGAGCAGTTCTTC.